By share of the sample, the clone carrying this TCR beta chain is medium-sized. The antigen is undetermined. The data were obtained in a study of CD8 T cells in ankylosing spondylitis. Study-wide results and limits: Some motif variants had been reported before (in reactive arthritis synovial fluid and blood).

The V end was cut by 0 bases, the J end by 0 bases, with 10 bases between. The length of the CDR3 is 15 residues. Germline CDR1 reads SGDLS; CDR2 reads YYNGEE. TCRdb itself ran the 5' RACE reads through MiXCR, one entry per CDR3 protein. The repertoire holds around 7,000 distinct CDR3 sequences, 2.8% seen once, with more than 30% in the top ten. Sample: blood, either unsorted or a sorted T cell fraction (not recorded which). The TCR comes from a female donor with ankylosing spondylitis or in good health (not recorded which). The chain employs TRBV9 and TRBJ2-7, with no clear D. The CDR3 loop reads CASSVGFGSSYEQYF. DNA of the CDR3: TGTGCCAGCAGCGTAGGATTCGGGTCCTCCTACGAGCAGTACTTC.